This is a list of T cell receptor beta chains from one sample in a study of shared clonotypes between healthy human individuals. The table came from immunoSEQ multiplex PCR; TCRdb's copy has only in-frame clones and leaves some out. The sample consists of millions of clones, approximately 95% of them appearing once. The specimen was naive CD4+ T cells sorted from blood. These receptors originate from a man between 18 and 29 years old in good health. Each CDR3 is given with its conserved first and last residue. Each record gives: CDR3 protein, CDR3 DNA, clone size, J gene, V gene, D gene. D genes are given only for firm matches. Clone size appears in some rows only: once, few, many, or a class for an expanded clone.

CASSLEGGQNQPQHF TGTGCCAGCAGCTTAGAAGGTGGACAGAATCAGCCCCAGCATTTT . TRBJ1-5 TRBV7-9 .
CASSSSSTYNEQFF TGTGCCAGCAGCTCATCATCAACCTACAATGAGCAGTTCTTC . TRBJ2-1 TRBV7-6 .
CASTRQGAEDTEAFF TGCGCCAGCACACGACAGGGGGCTGAGGACACTGAAGCTTTCTTT . TRBJ1-1 TRBV10-1 TRBD1
CASSESSGSYEQYF TGTGCCAGCAGTGAGTCTAGCGGATCCTACGAGCAGTACTTC . TRBJ2-7 TRBV2 TRBD2
CASSLSGQFGYTF TGTGCCAGCAGTTTATCCGGACAGTTCGGCTACACCTTC . TRBJ1-2 TRBV27 .
CASRGTGNTGELFF TGTGCCAGCAGAGGGACAGGGAACACCGGGGAGCTGTTTTTT . TRBJ2-2 TRBV2 TRBD1
CAREDRGSYEQYF TGTGCCAGGGAGGACAGGGGCTCCTACGAGCAGTACTTC . TRBJ2-7 TRBV21-1 .
CASSLASGQYNEQFF TGTGCCAGCAGCTTAGCCTCTGGACAGTACAATGAGCAGTTCTTC . TRBJ2-1 TRBV7-2 .
CASSPPLASYEQYF TGTGCCAGCTCACCACCCCTAGCCTCCTACGAGCAGTACTTC . TRBJ2-7 TRBV18 .
CATSEVVQGRTEAFF TGTGCCACCAGCGAAGTTGTTCAGGGGAGGACTGAAGCTTTCTTT once TRBJ1-1 TRBV15 .
CASSYSWKGASNTIYF TGTGCCAGCAGTTACTCGTGGAAGGGGGCCTCAAACACCATATATTTT once TRBJ1-3 TRBV6-5 TRBD1
CASSKVGHPNYGYTF TGTGCCAGCAGCAAAGTTGGGCACCCTAACTATGGCTACACCTTC . TRBJ1-2 TRBV21-1 .
CAWAADRLFSTQYF TGTGCCTGGGCAGCAGACAGGTTGTTTAGTACGCAGTATTTT once TRBJ2-3 TRBV30 .
CASSILLGQGSNSPLHF TGTGCCAGTAGTATTCTTCTCGGACAGGGTTCTAATTCACCCCTCCACTTT few TRBJ1-6 TRBV19 TRBD1
CASSLELNQPQHF TGTGCCAGCAGCTTAGAGCTTAATCAGCCCCAGCATTTT . TRBJ1-5 TRBV11-2 .
CASSYSLADQPQHF TGTGCCAGCAGTTACTCTTTGGCTGATCAGCCCCAGCATTTT . TRBJ1-5 TRBV6-6 .
CASSLGTDGEQYF TGCGCCAGCAGCTTGGGGACCGACGGCGAGCAGTACTTC . TRBJ2-7 TRBV5-1 .
CASSQLKTGGAGGANVLTF TGTGCCAGCAGCCAACTTAAGACAGGGGGCGCAGGTGGGGCCAACGTCCTGACTTTC . TRBJ2-6 TRBV7-6 TRBD1
CASSVEQGYEQYF TGTGCCAGCAGCGTAGAACAGGGTTACGAGCAGTACTTC few TRBJ2-7 TRBV9 .
CASALGNEQFF TGTGCCAGCGCCCTTGGCAATGAGCAGTTCTTC . TRBJ2-1 TRBV28 .
CASSEPGFPSGNTIYF TGTGCCAGCAGCGAACCGGGGTTTCCCTCTGGAAACACCATATATTTT . TRBJ1-3 TRBV7-6 .
CASSQLGGGSGNTIYF TGTGCCAGCAGCCAACTTGGAGGGGGGTCCGGAAACACCATATATTTT . TRBJ1-3 TRBV5-6 .
CASSRGREETQYF TGTGCCAGCAGTAGGGGGCGCGAGGAGACCCAGTACTTC . TRBJ2-5 TRBV21-1 .
CASSPDSLNTEAFF TGTGCCAGCTCACCGGACAGTTTGAACACTGAAGCTTTCTTT . TRBJ1-1 TRBV18 .
CASSSTGGKEELFF TGCGCCAGCAGCTCGACAGGGGGCAAGGAGGAGCTGTTTTTT . TRBJ2-2 TRBV5-1 TRBD1